This section outlines one TCR beta chain sequence together with its context. Antigen: not known. This entry belongs to a study of cytomegalovirus exposure and HLA in healthy donors. Overall study findings and caveats: Altogether, some 170 TCR beta chains were recorded as cytomegalovirus-associated. Reported performance of the classifier showed diagnosis of cytomegalovirus status with high specificity and sensitivity.

Germline V gives CDR1 SGHAT, CDR2 FQNNGV. The CDR3 runs to 17 residues. Germline trimming cut 5 bases from V and 0 bases from J; bases unmatched to any gene: 12. Data came from immunoSEQ multiplex PCR; TCRdb stores just in-frame clones and leaves some out. The sample lists over 120,000 clones; roughly 89% were seen once. It was the roughly 120-subject validation cohort, separate from the approximately 700-subject first cohort, to which the donors belonged. The V gene is TRBV11-2, the J gene TRBJ2-7, with 8 positions matching TRBD1. This clonotype was sampled from a woman aged 18-30 years in good health and CMV-seropositive. Sequences were obtained from PBMCs. This CDR3 reads CASSDFPRGPISYEQYF. The CDR3 nucleotides read TGTGCCAGCAGCGACTTCCCCAGGGGGCCAATCTCCTACGAGCAGTACTTC. The full variable domain, in which reference TRBV11-2 and TRBJ2-7 provide the parts outside the CDR3, is EAGVAQSPRYKIIEKRQSVAFWCNPISGHATLYWYQQILGQGPKLLIQFQNNGVVDDSQLPKDRFSAERLKGVDSTLKIQPAKLEDSAVYLCASSDFPRGPISYEQYFGPGTRLTVT.